This T cell receptor (beta chain) was identified in a study of blood T cell repertoires in COVID-19. Study at large: COVID-19 samples from acute and convalescent phases originated in the United States, Italy and Spain. Sources were T cells, B-cell-depleted T cells, or PBMCs; the material itself was cDNA or gDNA.

In the original analysis: It was from reference gene primer amplification that nucleated cell counts were estimated. TCRdb's copy holds only in-frame clones and misses some; the assay was immunoSEQ multiplex PCR. V and J calls and clone size follow that table, whereas D and trimming were derived from the DNA. The sample has some 100,000 clones, around four fifths seen once. Trimming removed 1 base from V and 2 bases from J; junction bases left unmatched: 4. Germline assignment: CDR1 MNHEY and CDR2 SVGAGI. The CDR3 length is 15 residues. This TCR was recovered from a human donor in a cohort sampled during active COVID-19. Sequencing input: peripheral blood. The genes are TRBV6-5 and TRBJ1-1; TRBD1 matches at 7 bases. CDR3 loop: CASSYFRQGNTEAFF. The CDR3 DNA reads TGTGCCAGCAGTTACTTCCGACAGGGAAACACTGAAGCTTTCTTT.